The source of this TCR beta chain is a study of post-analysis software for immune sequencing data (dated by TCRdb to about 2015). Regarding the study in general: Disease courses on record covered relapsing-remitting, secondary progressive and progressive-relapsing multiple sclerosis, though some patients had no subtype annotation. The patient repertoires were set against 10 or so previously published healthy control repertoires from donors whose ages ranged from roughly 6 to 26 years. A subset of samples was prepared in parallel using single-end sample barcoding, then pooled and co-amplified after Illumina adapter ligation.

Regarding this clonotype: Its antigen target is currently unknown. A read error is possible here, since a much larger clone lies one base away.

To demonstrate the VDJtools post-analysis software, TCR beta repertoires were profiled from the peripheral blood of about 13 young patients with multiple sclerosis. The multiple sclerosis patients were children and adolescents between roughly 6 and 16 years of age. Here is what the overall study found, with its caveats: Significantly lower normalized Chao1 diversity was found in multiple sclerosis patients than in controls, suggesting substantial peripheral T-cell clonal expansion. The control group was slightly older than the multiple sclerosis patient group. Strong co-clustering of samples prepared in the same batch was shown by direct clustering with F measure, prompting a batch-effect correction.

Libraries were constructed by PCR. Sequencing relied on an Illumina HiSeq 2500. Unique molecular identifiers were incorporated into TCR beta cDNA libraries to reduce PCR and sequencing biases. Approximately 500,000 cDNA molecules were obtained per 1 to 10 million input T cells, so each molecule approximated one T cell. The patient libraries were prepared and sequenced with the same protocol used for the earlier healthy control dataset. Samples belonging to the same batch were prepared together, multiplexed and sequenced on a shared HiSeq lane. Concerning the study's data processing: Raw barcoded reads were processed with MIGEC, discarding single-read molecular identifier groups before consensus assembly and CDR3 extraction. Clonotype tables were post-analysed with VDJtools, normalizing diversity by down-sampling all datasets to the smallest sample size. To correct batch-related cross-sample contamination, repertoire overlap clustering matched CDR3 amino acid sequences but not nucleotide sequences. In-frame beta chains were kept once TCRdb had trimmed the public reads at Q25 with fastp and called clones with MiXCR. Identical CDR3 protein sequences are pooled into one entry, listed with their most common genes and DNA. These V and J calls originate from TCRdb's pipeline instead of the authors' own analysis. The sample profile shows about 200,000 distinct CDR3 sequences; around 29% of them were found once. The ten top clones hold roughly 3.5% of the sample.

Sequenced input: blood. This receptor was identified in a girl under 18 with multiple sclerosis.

For the CDR3, the sequence is CASGTGGTYGYTF. The bases read TGTGCCAGCGGCACAGGGGGCACCTATGGCTACACCTTC. The chain was built from TRBV9 and TRBJ1-2; 9 bases in the middle match TRBD1. For this chain, trimming is 7 bases at the V end and 4 bases at the J end, and the number of junction bases without a gene match is 5. CDR1 and CDR2 (SGDLS, YYNGEE) derive from the germline V gene. Including the terminal cysteine and phenylalanine, the CDR3 comprises 13 residues. Left in the record is the CDR3 DNA by itself, 39 bases read in frame from the first base.